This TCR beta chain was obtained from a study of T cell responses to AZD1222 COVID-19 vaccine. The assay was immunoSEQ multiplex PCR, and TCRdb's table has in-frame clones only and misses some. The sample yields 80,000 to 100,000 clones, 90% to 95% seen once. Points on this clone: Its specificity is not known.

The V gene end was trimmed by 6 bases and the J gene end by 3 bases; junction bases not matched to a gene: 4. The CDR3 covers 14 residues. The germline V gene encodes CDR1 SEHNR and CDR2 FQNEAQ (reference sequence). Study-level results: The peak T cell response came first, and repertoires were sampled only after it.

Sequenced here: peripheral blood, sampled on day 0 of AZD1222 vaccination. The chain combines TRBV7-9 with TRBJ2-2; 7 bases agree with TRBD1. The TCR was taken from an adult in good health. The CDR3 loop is CASSWTGYTGELFF. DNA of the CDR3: TGTGCCAGCAGTTGGACAGGTTACACCGGGGAGCTGTTTTTT.